This entry is about one T cell receptor (beta chain). This sample stems from a study of T cell changes during pregnancy in multiple sclerosis. Sequencing was performed with immunoSEQ multiplex PCR; in TCRdb, only in-frame clones are kept and a portion is missing. The sample yields tens of thousands of clones, around 90% seen once. CDR3 length: 17 residues. V shed 10 bases and J 3 bases; nucleotides not matched to a gene: 10. Germline V gene lookup returns CDR1 SNHLY and CDR2 FYNNEI. Specimen: peripheral blood, collected in the second trimester of pregnancy. The chain recombines TRBV2 with TRBJ2-2, with 14 bases identical to TRBD2. This TCR was sampled from a female donor in good health, enrolled as a control in a pregnancy study. The CDR3 DNA sequence: TGTGCCATCGGGGGACTAGCGGGAGTCGATCACACCGGGGAGCTGTTTTTT. Encoded protein: CAIGGLAGVDHTGELFF.